Following are 3 T cell receptor beta chains from one sample sequenced in a study of metastatic and nonmetastatic thyroid tumors. TCRdb re-called clones via MiXCR from the PCR reads. The sample comprises about 33,000 clones, roughly 10% of which are singletons, and approximately 16% rests with the top ten. Prior to thyroid surgery, none of the patients had received any treatment. Sequenced input: blood. The receptors originated from a female donor with papillary thyroid cancer or a benign thyroid nodule (not recorded which). Some clones in this sample may be carry-over from other donors' samples.

Ten or more counts support this clone. The chain combines TRBV3-1 with TRBJ2-7; D gene ambiguous. Germline CDR1 is LGHDT and CDR2 is YNNKEL (reference sequence). Trimming left V 0 bases short and J 0 bases short, with 6 bases between. The CDR3 spans 14 residues. This CDR3 is CASSQDPVSYEQYF. CDR3 DNA sequence: TGTGCCAGCAGCCAAGATCCAGTCTCCTACGAGCAGTACTTC.

This clone was recorded a few times. V is TRBV28 and J is TRBJ2-2, with D possibly being TRBD1 (6 bases). Trimming stripped 2 bases from V and 5 bases from J, with 12 bases between. CDR1 is MDHEN and CDR2 is SYDVKM in the germline V gene. The CDR3 length is 15 residues. CDR3 nucleotide sequence: TGTGCCAGCAGTTTAGTGGGGGCTAAAACCGGGGAGCTGTTTTTT. Translation gives CASSLVGAKTGELFF. Drawing the rest from reference TRBV28 and TRBJ2-2, the complete variable domain is DVKVTQSSRYLVKRTGEKVFLECVQDMDHENMFWYRQDPGLGLRLIYFSYDVKMKEKGDIPEGYSVSREKKERFSLILESASTNQTSMYLCASSLVGAKTGELFFGEGSRLTVL.

Regarding this clone: A read error may produce the germline difference seen at one junction end. The genes are TRBV6-5 and TRBJ1-2; D might be TRBD1 (6 bases). The CDR3 consists of 14 residues. Per the germline V gene, CDR1 is MNHEY and CDR2 is SVGAGI. CDR3 in DNA: TGTGCCCGCAGTTTAACAGGGACCCTCTATGGCTTAACCTTC. The encoded protein is CARSLTGTLYGLTF.